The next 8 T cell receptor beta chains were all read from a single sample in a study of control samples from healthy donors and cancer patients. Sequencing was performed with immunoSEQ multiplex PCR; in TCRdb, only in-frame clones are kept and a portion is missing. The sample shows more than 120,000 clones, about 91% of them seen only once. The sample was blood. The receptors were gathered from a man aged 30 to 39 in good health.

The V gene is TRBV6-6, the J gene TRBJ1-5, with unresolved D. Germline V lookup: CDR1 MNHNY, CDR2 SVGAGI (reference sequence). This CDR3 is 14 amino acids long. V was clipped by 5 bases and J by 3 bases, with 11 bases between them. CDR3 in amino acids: CASSVQWNNQPQHF. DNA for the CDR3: TGTGCCAGCAGTGTTCAGTGGAACAATCAGCCCCAGCATTTT.

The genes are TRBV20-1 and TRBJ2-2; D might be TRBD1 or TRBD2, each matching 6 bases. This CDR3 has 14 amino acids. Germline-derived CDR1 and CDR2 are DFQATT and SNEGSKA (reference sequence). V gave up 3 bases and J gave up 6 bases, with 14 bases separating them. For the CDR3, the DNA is TGCAGTGCTAGTATTAGGGGGGCGGCCGGGGAGCTGTTTTTT. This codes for CSASIRGAAGELFF.

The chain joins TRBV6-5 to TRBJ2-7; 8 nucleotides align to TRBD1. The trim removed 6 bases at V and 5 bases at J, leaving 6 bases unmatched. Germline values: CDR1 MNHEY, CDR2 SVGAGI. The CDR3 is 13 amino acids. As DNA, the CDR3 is TGTGCCAGCAGCCTTGGACAGGGTAACGAGCAGTACTTC. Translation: CASSLGQGNEQYF.

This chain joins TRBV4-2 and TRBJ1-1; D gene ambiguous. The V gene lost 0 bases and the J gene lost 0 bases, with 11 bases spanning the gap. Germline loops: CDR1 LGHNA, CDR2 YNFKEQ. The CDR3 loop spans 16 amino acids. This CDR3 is CASSQESRSMNTEAFF. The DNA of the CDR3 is TGTGCCAGCAGCCAAGAATCCAGGAGCATGAACACTGAAGCTTTCTTT.

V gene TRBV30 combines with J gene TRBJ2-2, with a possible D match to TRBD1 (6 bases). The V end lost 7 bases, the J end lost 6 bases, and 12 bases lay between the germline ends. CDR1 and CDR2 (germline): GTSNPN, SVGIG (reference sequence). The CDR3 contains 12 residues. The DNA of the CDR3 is TGTGCCTCCTACAGGGATGCCGGGGAGCTGTTTTTT. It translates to CASYRDAGELFF.

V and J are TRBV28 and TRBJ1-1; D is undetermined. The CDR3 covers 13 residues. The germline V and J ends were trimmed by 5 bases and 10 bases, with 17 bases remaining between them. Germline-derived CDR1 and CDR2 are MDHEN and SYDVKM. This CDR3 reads CASSLHTSKRAFF. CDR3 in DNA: TGTGCCAGCAGTCTCCACACCTCCAAGAGAGCTTTCTTT.

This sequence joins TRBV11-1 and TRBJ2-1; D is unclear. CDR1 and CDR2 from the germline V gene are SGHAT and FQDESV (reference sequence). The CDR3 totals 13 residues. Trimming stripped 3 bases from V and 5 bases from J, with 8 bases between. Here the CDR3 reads CASSFGLHNEQFF. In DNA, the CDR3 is TGTGCCAGCAGCTTCGGCCTGCACAATGAGCAGTTCTTC.

Written as DNA, the CDR3 is TGTGCTAGTGGTTTGGGGACAGGGGATGAGCAGTTCTTC. It translates to CASGLGTGDEQFF. The J gene is TRBJ2-1, the V gene TRBV12-5, with TRBD1 matching 9 bases. After removal of 1 base from V and 8 bases from J, the junction contained 0 bases not matched to a gene. The CDR3 is 13 amino acids. The V gene's germline CDR1 is LGHNT and CDR2 FRNRAP.